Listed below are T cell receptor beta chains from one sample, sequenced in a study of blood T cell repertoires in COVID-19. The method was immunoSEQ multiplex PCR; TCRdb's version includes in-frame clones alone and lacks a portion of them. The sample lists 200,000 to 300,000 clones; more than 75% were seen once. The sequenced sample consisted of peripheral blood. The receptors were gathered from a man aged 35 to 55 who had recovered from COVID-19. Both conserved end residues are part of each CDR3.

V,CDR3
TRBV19,CASSIRLRGSTEAFF
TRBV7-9,CASSFGTGSYNEQFF
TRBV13,CASSKKGVSYNEQFF
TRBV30,CAWSRPSGAGATEAFF
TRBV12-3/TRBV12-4,CASSLGSAAFF
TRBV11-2,CASSRFGGYGYTF
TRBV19,CATPPLDRVTGANVLTF
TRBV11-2,CASSLLLSEQYF
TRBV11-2,CASSSGLAGGPQYF
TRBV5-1,CASSLDPIPQETQYF
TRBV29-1,CSVVSPPTWNEQFF
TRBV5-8,CASSLGRAYTF
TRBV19,CASSDRGSAFF
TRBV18,CASSPDRLYGYTF
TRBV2,CASSALVATNEKLFF
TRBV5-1,CASSRLSTDTQYF
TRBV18,CASSRTGNVYTQYF
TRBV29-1,CSVGFGGFEQYF
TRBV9,CASSAGGQGALLQYF
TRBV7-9,CASSKDRANTGELFF
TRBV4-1,CASSLDRVTDTQYF
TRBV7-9,CATPGQGESPLHF
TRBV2,CASSAGAEAFF
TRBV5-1,CASSLGDSQTGELFF
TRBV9,CASSVDGQGAGGYTF
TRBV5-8,CASSARRAGGYEQYF
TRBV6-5,CASSYPPLNEQFF
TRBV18,CASSPGQGANYGYTF
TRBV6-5,CASVGDRGFNQPQHF
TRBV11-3,CASSAQAGAEAFF
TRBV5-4,CASSQRGGASLFF
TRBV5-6,CASSLGDRRGGEAFF
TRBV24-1,CATSEGANGYTF
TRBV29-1,CSSDAGANEQFF
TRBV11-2,CASSLSYEQFF
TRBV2,CASSKGQGVANEKLFF
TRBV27,CASSFPGQGEPYNEQFF
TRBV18,CASSLTGGSNEKLFF
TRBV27,CASNVGGGTEAFF
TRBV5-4,CASSRGLTSHQETQYF
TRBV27,CASSPRGAVYYGYTF
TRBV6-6,CASSRERTEAFF
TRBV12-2,CASRLKGGRVNNSPLHF
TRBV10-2,CASGTTLAGLAYEQYF
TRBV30,CAWSVPLAGYTYEQYF
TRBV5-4,CASSPWTSTYNEQFF
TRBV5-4,CASSPKSWRDTEAFF
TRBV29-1,CSVRDRGYEQYF
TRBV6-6,CASIQGHNYGYTF
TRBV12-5,CASGSRQGNNEQFF
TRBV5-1,CASSATGTSTTGELFF
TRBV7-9,CASSKARDSSYEQYF
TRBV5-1,CASSPWDRGRTDTQYF
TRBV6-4,CASSGLAGVHNEQFF
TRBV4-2,CASRVAQSSYNEQFF
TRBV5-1,CASSPWTGGAGANVLTF
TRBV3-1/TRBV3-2,CASSQAAGGQETQYF
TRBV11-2,CASSLLGGGVQEQYF
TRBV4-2,CASSQDQGQTNEQFF
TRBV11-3,CASSLGRTSTDTQYF